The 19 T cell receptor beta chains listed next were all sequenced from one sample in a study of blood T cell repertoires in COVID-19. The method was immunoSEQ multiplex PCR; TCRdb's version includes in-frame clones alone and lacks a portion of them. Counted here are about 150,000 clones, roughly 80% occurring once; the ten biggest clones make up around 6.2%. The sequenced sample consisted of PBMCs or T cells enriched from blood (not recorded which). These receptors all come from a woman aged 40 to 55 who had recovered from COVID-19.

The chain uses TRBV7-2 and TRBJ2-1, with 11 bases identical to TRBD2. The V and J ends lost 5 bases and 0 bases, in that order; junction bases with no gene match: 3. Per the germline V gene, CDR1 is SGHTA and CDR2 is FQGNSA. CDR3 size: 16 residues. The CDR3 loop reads CASSPSGGSSYNEQFF. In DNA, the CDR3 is TGTGCCAGCAGCCCTAGCGGGGGGAGCTCCTACAATGAGCAGTTCTTC. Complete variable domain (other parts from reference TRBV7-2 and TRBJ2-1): GAGVSQSPSNKVTEKGKDVELRCDPISGHTALYWYRQSLGQGLEFLIYFQGNSAPDKSGLPSDRFSAERTGGSVSTLTIQRTQQEDSAVYLCASSPSGGSSYNEQFFGPGTRLTVL.

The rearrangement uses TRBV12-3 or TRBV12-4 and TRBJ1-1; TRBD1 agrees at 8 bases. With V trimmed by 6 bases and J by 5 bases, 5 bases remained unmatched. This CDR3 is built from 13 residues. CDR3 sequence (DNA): TGTGCCAGCAGCCGGACAGGGAAGACTGAAGCTTTCTTT. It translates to CASSRTGKTEAFF.

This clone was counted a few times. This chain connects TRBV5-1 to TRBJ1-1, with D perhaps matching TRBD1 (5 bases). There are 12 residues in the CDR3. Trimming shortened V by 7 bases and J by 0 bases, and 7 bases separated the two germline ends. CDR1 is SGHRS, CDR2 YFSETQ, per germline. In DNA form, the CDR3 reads TGCGCCAGCGGGGCGATGAACACTGAAGCTTTCTTT. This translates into CASGAMNTEAFF.

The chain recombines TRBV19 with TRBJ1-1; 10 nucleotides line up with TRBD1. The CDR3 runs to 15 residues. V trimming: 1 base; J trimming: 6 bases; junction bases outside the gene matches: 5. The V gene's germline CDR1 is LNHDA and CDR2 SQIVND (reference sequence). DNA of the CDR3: TGTGCCAGTAGTATAGCTAGACAGGGGGCTGCTGAAGCTTTCTTT. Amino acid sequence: CASSIARQGAAEAFF.

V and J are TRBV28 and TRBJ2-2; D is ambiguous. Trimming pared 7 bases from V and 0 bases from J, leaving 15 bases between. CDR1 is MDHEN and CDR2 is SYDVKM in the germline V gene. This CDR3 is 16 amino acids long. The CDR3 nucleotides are TGTGCCAGCACCCCTTTTCCGGGTGCGAACACCGGGGAGCTGTTTTTT. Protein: CASTPFPGANTGELFF.

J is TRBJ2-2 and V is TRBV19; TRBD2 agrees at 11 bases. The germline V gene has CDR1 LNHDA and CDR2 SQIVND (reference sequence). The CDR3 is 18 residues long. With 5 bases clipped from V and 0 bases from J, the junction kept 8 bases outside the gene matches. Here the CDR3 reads CASSGGLAETPNTGELFF. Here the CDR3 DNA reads TGTGCCAGTAGTGGGGGACTAGCGGAAACACCGAACACCGGGGAGCTGTTTTTT. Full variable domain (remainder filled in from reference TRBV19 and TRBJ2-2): DGGITQSPKYLFRKEGQNVTLSCEQNLNHDAMYWYRQDPGQGLRLIYYSQIVNDFQKGDIAEGYSVSREKKESFPLTVTSAQKNPTAFYLCASSGGLAETPNTGELFFGEGSRLTVL.

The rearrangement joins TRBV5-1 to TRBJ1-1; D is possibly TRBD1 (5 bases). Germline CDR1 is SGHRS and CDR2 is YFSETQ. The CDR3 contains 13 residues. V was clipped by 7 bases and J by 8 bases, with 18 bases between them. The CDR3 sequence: CASSMDQGTEAFF. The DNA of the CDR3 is TGCGCCAGCTCTATGGACCAGGGAACGGAAGCTTTCTTT.

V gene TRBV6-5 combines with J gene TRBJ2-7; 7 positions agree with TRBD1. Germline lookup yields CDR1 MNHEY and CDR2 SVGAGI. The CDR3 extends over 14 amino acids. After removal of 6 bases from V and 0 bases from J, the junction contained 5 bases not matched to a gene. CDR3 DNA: TGTGCCAGCAGACCGGGACAGCTCTCCTACGAGCAGTACTTC. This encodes CASRPGQLSYEQYF.

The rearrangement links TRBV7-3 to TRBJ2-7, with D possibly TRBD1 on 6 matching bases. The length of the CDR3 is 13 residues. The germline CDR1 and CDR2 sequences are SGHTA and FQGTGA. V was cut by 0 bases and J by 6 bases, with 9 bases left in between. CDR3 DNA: TGTGCCAGCAGCTTAACGAGAGGGGGCGAGCAGTACTTC. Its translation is CASSLTRGGEQYF.

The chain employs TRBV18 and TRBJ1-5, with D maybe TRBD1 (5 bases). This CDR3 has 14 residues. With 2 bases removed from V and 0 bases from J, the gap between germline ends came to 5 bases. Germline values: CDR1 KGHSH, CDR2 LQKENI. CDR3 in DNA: TGTGCCAGCTCACCAGGGGCTAGCAATCAGCCCCAGCATTTT. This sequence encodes CASSPGASNQPQHF.

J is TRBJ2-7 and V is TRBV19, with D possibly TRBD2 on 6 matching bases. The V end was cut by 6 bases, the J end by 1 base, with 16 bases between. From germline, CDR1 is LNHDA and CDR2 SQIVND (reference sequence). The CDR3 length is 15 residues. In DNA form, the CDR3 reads TGTGCCAGTAGCTTCGGAGGGCCGGGGTCCTACGAGCAGTACTTC. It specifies CASSFGGPGSYEQYF.

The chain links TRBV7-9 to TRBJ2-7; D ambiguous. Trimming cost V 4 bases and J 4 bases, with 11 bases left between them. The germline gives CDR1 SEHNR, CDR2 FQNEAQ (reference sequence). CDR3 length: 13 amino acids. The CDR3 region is CASSYQTGYEQYF. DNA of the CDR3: TGTGCCAGCAGCTACCAGACTGGATACGAGCAGTACTTC.

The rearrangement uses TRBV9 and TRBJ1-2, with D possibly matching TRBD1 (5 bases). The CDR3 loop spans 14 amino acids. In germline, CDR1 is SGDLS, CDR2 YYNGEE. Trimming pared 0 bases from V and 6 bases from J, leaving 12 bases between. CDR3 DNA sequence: TGTGCCAGCAGCGTAGGGCAGGGAGGAGATGGCTACACCTTC. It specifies CASSVGQGGDGYTF.

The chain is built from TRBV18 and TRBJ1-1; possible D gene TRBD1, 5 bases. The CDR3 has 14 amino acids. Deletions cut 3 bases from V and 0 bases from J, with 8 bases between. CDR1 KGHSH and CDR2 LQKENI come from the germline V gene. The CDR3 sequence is CASSPETVNTEAFF. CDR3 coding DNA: TGTGCCAGCTCACCGGAGACAGTGAACACTGAAGCTTTCTTT.

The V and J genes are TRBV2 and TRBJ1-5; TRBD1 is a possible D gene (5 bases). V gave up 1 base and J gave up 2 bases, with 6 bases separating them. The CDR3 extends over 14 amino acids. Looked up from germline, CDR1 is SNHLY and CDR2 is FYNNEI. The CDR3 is CASSEGGRNQPQHF. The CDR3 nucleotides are TGTGCCAGCAGTGAAGGGGGCCGCAATCAGCCCCAGCATTTT.

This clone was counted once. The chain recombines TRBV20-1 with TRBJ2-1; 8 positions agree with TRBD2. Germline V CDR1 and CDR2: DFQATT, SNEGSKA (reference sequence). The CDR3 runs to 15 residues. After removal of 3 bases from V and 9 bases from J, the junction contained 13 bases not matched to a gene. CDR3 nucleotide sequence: TGCAGTGCTAGTCCCACTGTAGCGGGATTCGGTGAGCAGTTCTTC. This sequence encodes CSASPTVAGFGEQFF.

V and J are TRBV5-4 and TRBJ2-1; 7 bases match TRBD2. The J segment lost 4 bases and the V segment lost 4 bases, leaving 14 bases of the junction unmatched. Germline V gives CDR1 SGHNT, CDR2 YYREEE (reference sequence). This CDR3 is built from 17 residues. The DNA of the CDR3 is TGTGCCAGCAGCCGGGCTAGCGGAGGGGAGGGGTACAATGAGCAGTTCTTC. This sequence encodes CASSRASGGEGYNEQFF.

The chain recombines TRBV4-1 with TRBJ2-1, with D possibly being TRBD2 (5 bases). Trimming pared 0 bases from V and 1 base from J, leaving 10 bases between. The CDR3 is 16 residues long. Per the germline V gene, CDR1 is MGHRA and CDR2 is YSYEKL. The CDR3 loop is CASSQDGLPSYNEQFF. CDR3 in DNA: TGCGCCAGCAGCCAAGATGGACTGCCGTCCTACAATGAGCAGTTCTTC.

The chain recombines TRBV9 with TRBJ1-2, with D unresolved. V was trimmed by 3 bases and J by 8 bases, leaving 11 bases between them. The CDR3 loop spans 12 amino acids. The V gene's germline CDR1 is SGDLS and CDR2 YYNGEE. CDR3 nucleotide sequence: TGTGCCAGCAGCGCGTCAACGGGGGGCTACACCTTC. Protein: CASSASTGGYTF.